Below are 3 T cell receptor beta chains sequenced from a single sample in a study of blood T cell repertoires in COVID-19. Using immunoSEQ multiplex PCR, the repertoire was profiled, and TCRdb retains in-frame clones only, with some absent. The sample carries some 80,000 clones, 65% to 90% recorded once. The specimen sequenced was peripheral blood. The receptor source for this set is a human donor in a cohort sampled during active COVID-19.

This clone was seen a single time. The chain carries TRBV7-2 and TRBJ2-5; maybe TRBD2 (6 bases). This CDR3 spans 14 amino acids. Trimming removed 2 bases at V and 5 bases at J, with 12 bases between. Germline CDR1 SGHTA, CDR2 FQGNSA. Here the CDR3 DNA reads TGTGCCAGCAGCTTACGGCGGGGAGCGGAGACCCAGTACTTC. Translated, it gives CASSLRRGAETQYF.

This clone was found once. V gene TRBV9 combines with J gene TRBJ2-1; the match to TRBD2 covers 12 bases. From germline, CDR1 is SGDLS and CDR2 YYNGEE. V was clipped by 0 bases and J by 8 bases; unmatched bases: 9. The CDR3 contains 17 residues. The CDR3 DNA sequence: TGTGCCAGCAGCGTAGAACTAGCGGGGGGAGGATGGGATGAGCAGTTCTTC. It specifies CASSVELAGGGWDEQFF.

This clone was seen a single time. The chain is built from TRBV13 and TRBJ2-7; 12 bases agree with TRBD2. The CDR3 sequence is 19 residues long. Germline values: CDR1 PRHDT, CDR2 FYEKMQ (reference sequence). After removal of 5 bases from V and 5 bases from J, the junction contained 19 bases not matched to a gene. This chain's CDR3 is CASSKTGTSGPDPPNEQYF. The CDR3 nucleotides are TGTGCCAGCAGCAAGACCGGGACTAGCGGGCCCGACCCACCTAACGAGCAGTACTTC. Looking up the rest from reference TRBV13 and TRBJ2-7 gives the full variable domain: AAGVIQSPRHLIKEKRETATLKCYPIPRHDTVYWYQQGPGQDPQFLISFYEKMQSDKGSIPDRFSAQQFSDYHSELNMSSLELGDSALYFCASSKTGTSGPDPPNEQYFGPGTRLTVT.